This TCR beta chain was observed in a study of blood T cell repertoires in COVID-19 (dated by TCRdb to 2019 to 2021). Regarding the complete study: Samples covering the acute and convalescent phases of COVID-19 were provided by collaborators in the United States, Italy and Spain. Where available, HLA class I and class II types were taken from metadata supplied by the sample provider and were not determined by assay-based typing. The sample metadata nearly always contained a de-identified subject ID, COVID-19 status, age in years and sex. Samples were obtained from the ongoing ImmuneRACE study (first 160 participants) and from about 1,300 subjects provided by 6 global collaborators. The dataset comprised deeply sampled blood TCRbeta repertoires from subjects exposed to, actively infected with, or recovered from COVID-19. The material from the prospective study consisted of cDNA or gDNA derived from T cells, B-cell-depleted T cells, or PBMCs. The repertoires were made available in a free public database intended to serve as a resource for research on the immune response to SARS-CoV-2. The paper as a whole reports these results and caveats: The amount of clinical and demographic metadata varied by source and participant and was provided uncurated.

Spanning cysteine to phenylalanine, the CDR3 consists of 14 amino acids. Only the CDR3 portion is preserved as DNA: 42 bases, with reading frame beginning at the first base. V is reduced by 2 bases and J by 0 bases, leaving a spacing of 5 bases between them. From a lookup of the germline V gene (reference sequence), CDR1 and CDR2 are LGHDT and YNNKEL. With respect to this clone: Its antigen remains unidentified. Nothing much larger sits one base from this clone, and base qualities are not available.

TCRbeta CDR3 regions were amplified from genomic DNA using the immunoSEQ Assay, a bias-controlled multiplex PCR. The original pipeline was this. The number of nucleated cells in each sample was estimated from the amplification of reference gene primers within the assay. Sequence reads were collapsed and filtered to measure the absolute abundance of every unique TCRbeta CDR3 rearrangement. For each sample, productive Simpson clonality was calculated as the square root of Simpson's diversity index over productive rearrangements. The table comes from immuneACCESS by way of TCRdb, which keeps in-frame sequences with V and J called. Part of the clones is missing from these tables; in studies checked, under half for an unresolved V gene and the rest for unknown reasons. V and J calls and clone size come straight from that table; D and trimming were deduced from the DNA. This sample lists some 240,000 clones; roughly 89% were detected once. Around 6.5% of the sample is in the top ten clones.

A second Seattle source provided samples from volunteer blood donors who had recovered from COVID-19. The collaborating institutions used their own protocols to collect whole blood in K2EDTA tubes. For TCRbeta analysis, collaborators shipped samples in one of three forms: frozen whole blood, isolated PBMCs, or DNA extracted from either of those sample types. The receptor was isolated from a man in his 60s who had recovered from COVID-19. Recombination connected TRBV3-1 (or the pseudogene TRBV3-2) to TRBJ1-5, with no confidently assigned D gene. Source material: peripheral blood. The DNA is as follows: TGTGCCAGCAGCCAACTCGGTAGCAATCAGCCCCAGCATTTT. It encodes CASSQLGSNQPQHF.